The subject of this entry is one T cell receptor (beta chain). What it binds is not known. The data derive from a study of CD8+ T cells in alopecia areata. Study at large: Tofacitinib continued for 6 to 18 months and was then withheld for 6 months.

Isolated RNA was reverse transcribed into cDNA used as the sequencing template. Assay used: immunoSEQ multiplex PCR; TCRdb lists only in-frame clones, some missing. The sample carries about 180,000 clones, roughly 60% recorded once. The study, taken as a whole, reports: Patients displayed less clarity in TCR sharing than mice, a finding possibly related to HLA.

V shed 5 bases, J shed 9 bases, and the junction held 5 bases outside the gene matches. The CDR3 has 12 residues. The germline V gene has CDR1 SGHTA and CDR2 FQGNSA. The sequence came from a human donor with alopecia areata. The sequenced sample was CD4+ T cells sorted from blood, obtained at week 0. The chain combines TRBV7-2 with TRBJ1-2, with TRBD1 matching over 8 bases. DNA of the CDR3: TGTGCCAGCAGCCCCCGGACAGGGAGCTACACCTTC. Protein product: CASSPRTGSYTF.